The TCR beta chain described here comes from a study of cytomegalovirus exposure and HLA in healthy donors (dated by TCRdb to about 2017). Background on the whole study: According to a later analysis, the roughly 120 validation repertoires were produced on the same platform as the roughly 720 repertoires of the first cohort. In addition to the first cohort of roughly 700 subjects, a separate validation cohort of 120 different subjects was used. To predict cytomegalovirus infection status, the study combined high-throughput TCR immunosequencing, statistical association of individual TCRs with disease status, and machine learning. The study aimed to test whether signatures of past pathogen exposure could be identified by cataloging public T cell receptors. The paper's findings and limits, for the study overall: Cytomegalovirus status was reported to be diagnosed by the classifier with high specificity and sensitivity in both the original and validation cohorts. In the study, some 160 TCR beta chains were listed as associated with cytomegalovirus. In a later analysis, TCRs clustered in the first cohort were found to also tend to co-occur in the 110 or so validation repertoires, with 90% to 95% of cluster scores above 0. Three of the identified cytomegalovirus-associated TCR beta chains were confirmed in vitro to be specific for cytomegalovirus antigens. The validation cohort had no HLA typing available for a later analysis, so co-occurrence within that cohort was assessed over all 120 or so repertoires. Most TCR sequences were seen in very few donors, while some public TCRs were found in many individuals. The authors suggested that the approach could potentially be generalized to other disease states and immunological phenotypes.

About this clone itself: Its antigen target is currently unknown. No much larger clone is present one base from it, and per-base qualities are unavailable.

The method behind the library was the immunoSEQ multiplex PCR assay. The authors' analysis ran thus. A statistical classification framework was developed to diagnose cytomegalovirus status using the catalog of TCR beta chain sequences. As stored in TCRdb, this immuneACCESS dataset retains in-frame rearrangements with V and J assigned. A fraction of the clones does not appear; measured against another copy, unresolved V genes explain less than half of the discrepancy, and the remainder lacks a known reason. D and trimming were read from the DNA, whereas the V and J calls and clone size are those reported in that table. This sample gives around 80,000 clones in total; 85% to 95% of them show up just once. The ten biggest clones cover 0.6% to 0.7% of the sample. Donors formed part of the validation cohort, which comprised 120 subjects and was distinct from the first cohort of 550 to 850 subjects. The germline ends are 12 bases apart after V is trimmed by 3 bases and J by 4 bases. The CDR3 runs 14 residues from the cysteine to the phenylalanine. Solely the CDR3 DNA is kept, with 42 bases framed from the first base. The germline V gene (reference sequence) specifies SEHNR as CDR1 and FQNEAQ as CDR2.

The chain is made from TRBV7-9 and TRBJ1-2, with TRBD1 perhaps the D gene, on 5 matching bases. Sequencing used PBMCs. This TCR came from a woman aged 18-29 years in good health and CMV-seronegative. Here is the DNA: TGTGCCAGCAGCTTTCTCAGGGAATCCTATGGCTACACCTTC. Its protein reads: CASSFLRESYGYTF.